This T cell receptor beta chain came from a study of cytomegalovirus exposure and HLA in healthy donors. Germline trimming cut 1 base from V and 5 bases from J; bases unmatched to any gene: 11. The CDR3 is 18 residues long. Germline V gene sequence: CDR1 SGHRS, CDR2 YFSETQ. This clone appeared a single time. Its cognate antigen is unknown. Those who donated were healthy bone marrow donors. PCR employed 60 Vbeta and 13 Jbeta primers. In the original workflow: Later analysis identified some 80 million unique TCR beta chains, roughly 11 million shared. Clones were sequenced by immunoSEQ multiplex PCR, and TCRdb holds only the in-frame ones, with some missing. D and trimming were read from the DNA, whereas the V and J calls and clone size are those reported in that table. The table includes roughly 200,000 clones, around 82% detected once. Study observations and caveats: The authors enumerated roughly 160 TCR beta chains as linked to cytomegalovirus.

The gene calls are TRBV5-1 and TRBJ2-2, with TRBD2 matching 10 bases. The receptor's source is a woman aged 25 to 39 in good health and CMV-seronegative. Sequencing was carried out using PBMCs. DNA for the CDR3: TGCGCCAGCAGCTTGCCCCAACTAGCGGGGATACTGACCGGGGAGCTGTTTTTT. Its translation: CASSLPQLAGILTGELFF.